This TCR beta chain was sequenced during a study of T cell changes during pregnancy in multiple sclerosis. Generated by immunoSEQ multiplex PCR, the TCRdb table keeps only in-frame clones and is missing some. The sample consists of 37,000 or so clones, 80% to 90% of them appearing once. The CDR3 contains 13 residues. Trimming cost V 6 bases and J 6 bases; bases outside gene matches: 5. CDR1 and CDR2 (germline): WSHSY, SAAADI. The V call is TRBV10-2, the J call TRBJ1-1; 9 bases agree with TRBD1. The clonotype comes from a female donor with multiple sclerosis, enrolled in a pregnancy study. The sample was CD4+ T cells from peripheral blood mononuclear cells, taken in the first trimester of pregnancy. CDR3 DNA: TGCGCCAGCAGAGCTAGACAGGGGGCTGAAGCTTTCTTT. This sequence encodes CASRARQGAEAFF.